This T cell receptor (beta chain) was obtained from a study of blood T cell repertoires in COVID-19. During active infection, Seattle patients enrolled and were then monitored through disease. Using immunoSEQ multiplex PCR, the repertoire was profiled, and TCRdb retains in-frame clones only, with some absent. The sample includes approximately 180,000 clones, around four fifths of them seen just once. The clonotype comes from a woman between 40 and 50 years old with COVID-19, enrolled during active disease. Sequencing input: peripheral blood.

CDR3 sequence: CASSPGIVSGNTIYF. The CDR3, as DNA: TGTGCCAGCAGCCCAGGGATAGTATCGGGAAACACCATATATTTT. V and J are TRBV7-8 and TRBJ1-3; tentative D call: TRBD1 (5 bases). The germline V gene has CDR1 SGHVS and CDR2 FQNEAQ. The CDR3 loop spans 15 amino acids. Trimming pared 5 bases from V and 4 bases from J, leaving 15 bases between.